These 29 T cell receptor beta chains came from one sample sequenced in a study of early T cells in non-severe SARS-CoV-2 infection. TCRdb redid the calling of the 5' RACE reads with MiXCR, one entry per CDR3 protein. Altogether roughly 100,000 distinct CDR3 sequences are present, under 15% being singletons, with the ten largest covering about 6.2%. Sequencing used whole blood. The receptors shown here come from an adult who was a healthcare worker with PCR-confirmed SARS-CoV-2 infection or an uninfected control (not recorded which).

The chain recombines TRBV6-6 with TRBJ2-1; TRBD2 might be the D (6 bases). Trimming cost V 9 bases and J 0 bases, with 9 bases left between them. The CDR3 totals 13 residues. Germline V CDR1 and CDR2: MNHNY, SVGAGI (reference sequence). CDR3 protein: CASGDSSYNEQFF. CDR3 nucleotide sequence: TGTGCCAGTGGGGACTCCTCCTACAATGAGCAGTTCTTC.

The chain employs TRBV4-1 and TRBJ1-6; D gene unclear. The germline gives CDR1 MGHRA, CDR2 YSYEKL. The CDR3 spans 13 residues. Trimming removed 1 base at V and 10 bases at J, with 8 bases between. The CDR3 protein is CASSQVPGSPLHF. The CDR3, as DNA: TGCGCCAGCAGCCAAGTACCGGGCTCACCCCTCCACTTT.

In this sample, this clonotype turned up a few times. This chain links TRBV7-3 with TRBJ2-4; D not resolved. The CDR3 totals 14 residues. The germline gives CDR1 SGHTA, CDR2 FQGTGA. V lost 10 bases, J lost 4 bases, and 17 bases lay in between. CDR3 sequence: CAILAQTGKNIQYF. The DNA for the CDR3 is TGTGCCATACTGGCGCAGACGGGTAAAAACATTCAGTACTTC.

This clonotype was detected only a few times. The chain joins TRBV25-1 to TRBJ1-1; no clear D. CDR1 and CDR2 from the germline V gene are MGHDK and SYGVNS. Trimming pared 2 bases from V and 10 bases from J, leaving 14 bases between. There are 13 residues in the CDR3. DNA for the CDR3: TGTGCCAGCAGTGAACAGACTCCGGTTGGAGCTTTCTTT. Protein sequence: CASSEQTPVGAFF.

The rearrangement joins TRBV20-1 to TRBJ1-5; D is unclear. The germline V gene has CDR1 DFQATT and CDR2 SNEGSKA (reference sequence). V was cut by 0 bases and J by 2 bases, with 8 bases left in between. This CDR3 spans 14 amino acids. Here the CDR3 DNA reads TGCAGTGCTAGAGATGGAAGGGGCAATCAGCCCCAGCATTTT. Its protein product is CSARDGRGNQPQHF.

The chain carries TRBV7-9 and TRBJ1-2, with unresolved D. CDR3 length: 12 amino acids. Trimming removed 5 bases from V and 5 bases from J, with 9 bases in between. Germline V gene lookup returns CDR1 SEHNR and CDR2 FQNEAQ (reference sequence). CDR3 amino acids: CASSGGEYGYTF. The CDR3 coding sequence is TGTGCCAGCAGCGGTGGGGAGTATGGCTACACCTTC.

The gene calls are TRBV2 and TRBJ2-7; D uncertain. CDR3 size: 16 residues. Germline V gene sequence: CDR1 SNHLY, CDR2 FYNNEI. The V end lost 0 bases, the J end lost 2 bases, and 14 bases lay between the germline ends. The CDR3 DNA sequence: TGTGCCAGCAGTGAAGCGCGGCTAGTCGGTCCCTACGAGCAGTACTTC. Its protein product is CASSEARLVGPYEQYF.

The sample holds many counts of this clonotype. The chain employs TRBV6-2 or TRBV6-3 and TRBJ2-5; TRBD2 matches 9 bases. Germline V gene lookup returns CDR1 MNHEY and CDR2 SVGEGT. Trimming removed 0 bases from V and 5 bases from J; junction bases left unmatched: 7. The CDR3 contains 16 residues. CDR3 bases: TGTGCCAGCAGTTACTCGCCTAGCGGGAACAGGGAGACCCAGTACTTC. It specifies CASSYSPSGNRETQYF.

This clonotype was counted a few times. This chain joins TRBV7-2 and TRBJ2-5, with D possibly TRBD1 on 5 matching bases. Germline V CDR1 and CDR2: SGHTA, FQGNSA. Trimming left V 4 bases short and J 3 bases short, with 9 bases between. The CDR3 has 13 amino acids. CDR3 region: CASSSPGKETQYF. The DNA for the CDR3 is TGTGCCAGCAGCTCTCCAGGGAAAGAGACCCAGTACTTC.

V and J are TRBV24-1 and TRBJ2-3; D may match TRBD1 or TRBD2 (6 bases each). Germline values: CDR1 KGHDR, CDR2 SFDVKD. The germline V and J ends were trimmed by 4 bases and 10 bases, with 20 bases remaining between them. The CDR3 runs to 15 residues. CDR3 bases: TGTGCCACCAGTGACCCCCCTAGCGAGGGGGACGCGCAGTATTTT. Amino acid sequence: CATSDPPSEGDAQYF.

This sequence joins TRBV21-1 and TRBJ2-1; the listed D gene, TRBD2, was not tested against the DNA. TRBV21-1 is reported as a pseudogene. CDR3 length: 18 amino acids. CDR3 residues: CASARGTSGRSSRNEQFF. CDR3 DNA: TGTGCCAGCGCGAGGGGGACTAGCGGGAGGTCCTCCCGAAATGAGCAGTTCTTC.

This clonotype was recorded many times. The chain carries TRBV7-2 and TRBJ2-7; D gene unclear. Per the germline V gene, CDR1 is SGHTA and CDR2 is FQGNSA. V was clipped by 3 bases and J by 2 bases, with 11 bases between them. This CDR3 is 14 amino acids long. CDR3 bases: TGTGCCAGCAGCTTCCGGGTGAAACCCTACGAGCAGTACTTC. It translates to CASSFRVKPYEQYF.

The CDR3 region has the DNA TGCAGTGCTACCCGATCCGGGGATACGCAGTATTTT. Protein product: CSATRSGDTQYF. The chain carries TRBV20-1 and TRBJ2-3; D is ambiguous. Germline CDR1 is DFQATT and CDR2 is SNEGSKA (reference sequence). This CDR3 has 12 residues. Trimming pared 4 bases from V and 6 bases from J, leaving 11 bases between.

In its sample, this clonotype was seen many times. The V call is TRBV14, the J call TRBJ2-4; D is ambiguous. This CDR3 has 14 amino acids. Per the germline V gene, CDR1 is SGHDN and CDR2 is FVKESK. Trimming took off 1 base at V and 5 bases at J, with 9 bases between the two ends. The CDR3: CASSQGNPQNIQYF. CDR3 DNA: TGTGCCAGCAGCCAAGGAAACCCTCAAAACATTCAGTACTTC.

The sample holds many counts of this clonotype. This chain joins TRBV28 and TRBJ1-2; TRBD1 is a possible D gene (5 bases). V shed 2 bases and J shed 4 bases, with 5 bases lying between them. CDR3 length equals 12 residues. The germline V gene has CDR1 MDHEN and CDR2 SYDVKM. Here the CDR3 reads CASSLTGYGYTF. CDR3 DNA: TGTGCCAGCAGTTTAACAGGCTATGGCTACACCTTC.

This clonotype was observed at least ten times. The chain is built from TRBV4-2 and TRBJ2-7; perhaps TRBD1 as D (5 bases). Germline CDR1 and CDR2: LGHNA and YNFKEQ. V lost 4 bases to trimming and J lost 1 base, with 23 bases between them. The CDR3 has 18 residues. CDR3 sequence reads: CASSPALIQGFGSYEQYF. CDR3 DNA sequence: TGTGCCAGCAGCCCCGCCTTAATTCAGGGTTTTGGGTCCTACGAGCAGTACTTC.

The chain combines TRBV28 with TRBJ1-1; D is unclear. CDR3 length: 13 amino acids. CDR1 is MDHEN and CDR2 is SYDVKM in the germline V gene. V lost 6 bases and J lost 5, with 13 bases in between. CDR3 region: CASSTPDMTEAFF. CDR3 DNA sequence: TGTGCCAGCAGCACACCTGACATGACTGAAGCTTTCTTT.

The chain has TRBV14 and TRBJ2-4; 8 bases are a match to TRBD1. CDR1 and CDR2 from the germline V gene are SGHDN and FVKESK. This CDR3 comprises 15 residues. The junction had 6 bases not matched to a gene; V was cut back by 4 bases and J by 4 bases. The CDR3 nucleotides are TGTGCCAGCAGCCTCCGGACAGGGATGAAAAACATTCAGTACTTC. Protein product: CASSLRTGMKNIQYF.

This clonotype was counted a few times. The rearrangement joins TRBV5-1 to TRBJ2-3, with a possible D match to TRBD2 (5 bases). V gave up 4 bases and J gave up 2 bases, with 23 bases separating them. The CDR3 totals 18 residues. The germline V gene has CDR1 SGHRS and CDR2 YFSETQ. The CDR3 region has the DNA TGCGCCAGCAGCCATCCCAACACGGGCAGAGGGAACACAGATACGCAGTATTTT. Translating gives CASSHPNTGRGNTDTQYF. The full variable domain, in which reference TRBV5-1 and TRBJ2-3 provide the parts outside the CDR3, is KAGVTQTPRYLIKTRGQQVTLSCSPISGHRSVSWYQQTPGQGLQFLFEYFSETQRNKGNFPGRFSGRQFSNSRSEMNVSTLELGDSALYLCASSHPNTGRGNTDTQYFGPGTRLTVL.

The CDR3 DNA reads TGTGCCAGCAGCCAGGGCAGAAGCTACGAGCAGTACTTC. Its translation is CASSQGRSYEQYF. The chain carries TRBV14 and TRBJ2-7; D remains ambiguous. The V end lost 3 bases, the J end lost 3 bases, and 9 bases lay between the germline ends. The CDR3 consists of 13 residues. CDR1 and CDR2 (germline): SGHDN, FVKESK.

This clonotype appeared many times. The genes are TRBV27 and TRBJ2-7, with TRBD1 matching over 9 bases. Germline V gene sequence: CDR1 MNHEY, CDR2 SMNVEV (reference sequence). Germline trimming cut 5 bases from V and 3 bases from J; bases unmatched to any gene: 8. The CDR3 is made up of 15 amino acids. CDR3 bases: TGTGCCAGCAGTCTCGGACAGGGGCCACGCTACGAGCAGTACTTC. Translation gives CASSLGQGPRYEQYF.

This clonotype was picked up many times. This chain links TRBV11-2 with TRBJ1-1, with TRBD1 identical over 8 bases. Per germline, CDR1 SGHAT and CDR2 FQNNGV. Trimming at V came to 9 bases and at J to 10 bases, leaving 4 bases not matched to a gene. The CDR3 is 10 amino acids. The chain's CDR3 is CASPQGGAFF. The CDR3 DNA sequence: TGTGCCAGTCCACAGGGGGGAGCTTTCTTT.

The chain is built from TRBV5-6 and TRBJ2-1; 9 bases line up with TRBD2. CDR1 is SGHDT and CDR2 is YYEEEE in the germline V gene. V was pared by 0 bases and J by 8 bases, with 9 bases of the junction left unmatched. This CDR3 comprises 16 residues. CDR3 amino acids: CASSLEGAGGDYEQFF. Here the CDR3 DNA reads TGTGCCAGCAGCTTGGAAGGTGCGGGAGGGGACTATGAGCAGTTCTTC.

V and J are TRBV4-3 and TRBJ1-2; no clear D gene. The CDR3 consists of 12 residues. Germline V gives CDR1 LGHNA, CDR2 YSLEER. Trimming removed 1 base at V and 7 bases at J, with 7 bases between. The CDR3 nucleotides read TGCGCCAGCAGCCAAGCAGCCAGTGGCTACACCTTC. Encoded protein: CASSQAASGYTF.

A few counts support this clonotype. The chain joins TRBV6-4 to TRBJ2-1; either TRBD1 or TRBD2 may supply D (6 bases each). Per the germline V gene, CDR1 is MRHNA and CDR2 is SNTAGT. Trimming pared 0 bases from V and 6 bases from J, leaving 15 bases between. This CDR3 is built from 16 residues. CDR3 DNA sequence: TGTGCCAGCAGTGACTCTGGGGGGCGGGGTGCCAATGAGCAGTTCTTC. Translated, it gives CASSDSGGRGANEQFF.

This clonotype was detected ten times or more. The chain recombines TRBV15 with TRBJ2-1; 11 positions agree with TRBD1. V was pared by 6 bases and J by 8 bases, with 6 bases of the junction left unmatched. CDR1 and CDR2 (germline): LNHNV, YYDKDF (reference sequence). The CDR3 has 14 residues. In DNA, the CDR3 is TGTGCCACCAGTAGGGACAGGGGGATCTATGAGCAGTTCTTC. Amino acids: CATSRDRGIYEQFF.

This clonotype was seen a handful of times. The CDR3 bases are TGTGCCAGCAGCTACAGGACAGGGGGCCTCTACGAGCAGTACTTC. This translates into CASSYRTGGLYEQYF. This chain joins TRBV7-9 and TRBJ2-7, with TRBD1 matching 11 bases. This CDR3 comprises 15 residues. The V gene end was trimmed by 4 bases and the J gene end by 3 bases; junction bases not matched to a gene: 5. Germline V lookup: CDR1 SEHNR, CDR2 FQNEAQ (reference sequence).

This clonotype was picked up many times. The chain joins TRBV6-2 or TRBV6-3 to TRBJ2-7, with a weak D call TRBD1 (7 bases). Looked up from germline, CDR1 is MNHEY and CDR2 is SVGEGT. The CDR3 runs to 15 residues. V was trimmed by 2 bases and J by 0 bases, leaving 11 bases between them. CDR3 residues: CASSYRGDSSYEQYF. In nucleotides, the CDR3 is TGTGCCAGCAGTTACAGGGGGGACAGCTCCTACGAGCAGTACTTC.

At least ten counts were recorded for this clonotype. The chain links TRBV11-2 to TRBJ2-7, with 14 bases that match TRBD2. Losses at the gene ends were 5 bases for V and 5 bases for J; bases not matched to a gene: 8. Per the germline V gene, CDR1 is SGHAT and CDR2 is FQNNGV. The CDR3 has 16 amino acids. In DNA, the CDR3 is TGTGCCAGCAGCGTCGGGACTAGCGGGAGAGGCGACGAGCAGTACTTC. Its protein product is CASSVGTSGRGDEQYF.